A selection of T cell receptor beta chains follows, all from one sample in a study of early T cells in non-severe SARS-CoV-2 infection. TCRdb re-derived calls from the 5' RACE reads in MiXCR, one entry per CDR3 protein. The table has tens of thousands of distinct CDR3 sequences, 10% to 12% seen once; the top ten hold 5% to 7%. This material consisted of whole blood, taken at baseline. The receptors here all came from an adult who was a healthcare worker with PCR-confirmed SARS-CoV-2 infection or an uninfected control (not recorded which). CDR3s include the opening cysteine and the closing phenylalanine or tryptophan. The D gene is left open where the match is weak. Size tells how often a clone was seen (once, few, many) or the class of an expanded clone, and some rows leave it out.

D,V,size,length,J,CDR3,DNA
.,TRBV4-2,few,14,TRBJ2-7,CASSPNPGDLEQYF,TGTGCCAGCAGCCCCAACCCGGGAGATCTTGAGCAGTACTTC
.,TRBV6-2/TRBV6-3,many,14,TRBJ2-2,CASSSQMNTGELFF,TGTGCCAGCAGTTCACAGATGAACACCGGGGAGCTGTTTTTT
.,TRBV28,few,12,TRBJ2-1,CASSFPGEEQFF,TGTGCCAGCAGTTTCCCCGGCGAGGAGCAGTTCTTC
.,TRBV25-1,.,14,TRBJ2-7,CASSEYNSVYEQYF,TGTGCCAGCAGTGAATATAACAGCGTCTACGAGCAGTACTTC
.,TRBV2,few,12,TRBJ1-2,CASSEQGLGYTF,TGTGCCAGCAGTGAACAGGGTCTTGGCTACACCTTC
.,TRBV5-4,.,14,TRBJ2-7,CASSLGQGRNEQYF,TGTGCCAGCAGCTTGGGGCAGGGGAGGAACGAGCAGTACTTC
TRBD2,TRBV20-1,.,16,TRBJ2-1,CSANYWTSGRSNEQFF,TGCAGTGCTAACTATTGGACTAGCGGGAGAAGCAATGAGCAGTTCTTC
.,TRBV3-1,.,12,TRBJ2-7,CASSQGGGEQYF,TGTGCCAGCAGCCAAGGGGGAGGCGAGCAGTACTTC
.,TRBV6-1,.,12,TRBJ1-5,CATQEGNQPQHF,TGTGCCACACAAGAAGGCAATCAGCCCCAGCATTTT
.,TRBV7-6,few,11,TRBJ2-3,CASSYGDTQYF,TGTGCCAGCAGCTATGGTGATACGCAGTATTTT
TRBD2,TRBV9,.,15,TRBJ2-3,CASSVGPSGRDTQYF,TGTGCCAGCAGCGTAGGGCCTAGCGGGCGAGATACGCAGTATTTT
TRBD1,TRBV5-6,.,15,TRBJ1-2,CANSLTGQAYYGYTF,TGTGCCAACAGCTTAACGGGACAGGCCTATTATGGCTACACCTTC
.,TRBV19,few,15,TRBJ2-2,CASAPELVHTGELFF,TGTGCCAGTGCCCCAGAGCTTGTGCACACCGGGGAGCTGTTTTTT
.,TRBV7-3,few,14,TRBJ1-1,CASKRSLLNTEAFF,TGTGCCAGCAAAAGGTCGCTACTTAACACTGAAGCTTTCTTT
TRBD2,TRBV20-1,few,14,TRBJ2-7,CSATGTSGDYEQYF,TGCAGTGCTACCGGGACTAGCGGCGACTACGAGCAGTACTTC
.,TRBV5-6,.,14,TRBJ1-2,CASSPWPGDDGYTF,TGTGCCAGCAGCCCTTGGCCCGGAGATGATGGCTACACCTTC
.,TRBV20-1,few,12,TRBJ2-1,CSANDRNNEQFF,TGCAGTGCAAACGACAGGAACAATGAGCAGTTCTTC
.,TRBV7-2,medium-sized,14,TRBJ2-2,CASSLMGGPGELFF,TGTGCCAGCAGCTTAATGGGGGGTCCCGGGGAGCTGTTTTTT
TRBD2,TRBV11-2,.,15,TRBJ2-3,CASSLEGGSTDTQYF,TGTGCCAGCAGCTTAGAGGGGGGGTCCACAGATACGCAGTATTTT
TRBD2,TRBV7-2,many,14,TRBJ2-1,CASSPGLAYNEQFF,TGTGCCAGCAGCCCCGGACTAGCCTACAATGAGCAGTTCTTC
TRBD1,TRBV6-1,few,15,TRBJ2-7,CASTEGGLSSYEQYF,TGTGCCAGCACCGAAGGGGGCTTGAGCTCCTACGAGCAGTACTTC
.,TRBV19,many,15,TRBJ2-1,CASNSRDTSYNEQFF,TGTGCCAGTAATTCCCGGGACACCTCATACAATGAGCAGTTCTTC
.,TRBV20-1,few,10,TRBJ2-5,CSAAQETQYF,TGCAGTGCTGCACAAGAGACCCAGTACTTC
.,TRBV7-2,.,13,TRBJ2-5,CASGRTKQETQYF,TGTGCCAGCGGAAGGACAAAACAAGAGACCCAGTACTTC
.,TRBV12-3/TRBV12-4,.,15,TRBJ2-4,CASSLLGPAPNIQYF,TGTGCCAGCAGTTTACTAGGCCCGGCCCCGAACATTCAGTACTTC
TRBD2,TRBV5-4,many,16,TRBJ2-3,CASSSGLAGDTDTQYF,TGTGCCAGCAGCTCTGGACTAGCGGGGGACACAGATACGCAGTATTTT
.,TRBV7-9,many,14,TRBJ2-5,CASSGVKYQETQYF,TGTGCCAGCAGCGGGGTAAAGTACCAAGAGACCCAGTACTTC
TRBD2,TRBV7-9,.,19,TRBJ2-3,CASSSKGLAGGWSTDTQYF,TGTGCCAGCAGCTCGAAGGGTCTAGCGGGGGGCTGGAGCACAGATACGCAGTATTTT
TRBD1,TRBV6-5,many,15,TRBJ1-1,CASSYAGQGLTEAFF,TGTGCCAGCAGTTACGCCGGACAGGGTTTGACTGAAGCTTTCTTT
TRBD2,TRBV3-1,many,16,TRBJ2-1,CASSQEGRGVYNEQFF,TGTGCCAGCAGCCAAGAAGGGCGGGGGGTCTACAATGAGCAGTTCTTC
.,TRBV5-4,.,11,TRBJ2-7,CASSSQYEQYF,TGTGCCAGCAGCTCCCAGTACGAGCAGTACTTC
.,TRBV14,few,14,TRBJ1-2,CASSKTAPNYGYTF,TGTGCCAGCAGCAAGACAGCGCCAAACTATGGCTACACCTTC
TRBD2,TRBV29-1,.,14,TRBJ2-5,CSVDAGADQETQYF,TGCAGCGTTGATGCGGGAGCGGACCAAGAGACCCAGTACTTC
.,TRBV3-1,many,14,TRBJ2-2,CASRDLAGTGELFF,TGTGCCAGCAGGGACTTAGCCGGTACCGGGGAGCTGTTTTTT
TRBD2,TRBV20-1,few,14,TRBJ2-3,CSARNQRGSDTQYF,TGCAGTGCTAGGAACCAGCGGGGTAGCGATACGCAGTATTTT
.,TRBV3-1,few,16,TRBJ1-1,CASSRRAQAPNTEAFF,TGTGCCAGCAGCCGAAGAGCCCAGGCGCCAAACACTGAAGCTTTCTTT
TRBD1,TRBV20-1,.,17,TRBJ2-3,CSAGGQAALTLTDTQYF,TGCAGTGCTGGGGGACAGGCGGCCCTCACCCTCACAGATACGCAGTATTTT
.,TRBV20-1,.,16,TRBJ1-1,CSARLGRQRFNTEAFF,TGCAGTGCTAGATTAGGGAGGCAGAGATTCAACACTGAAGCTTTCTTT
TRBD1,TRBV9,many,18,TRBJ2-7,CASSPTDRGAIRVSEQYF,TGTGCCAGCAGCCCGACAGACAGGGGTGCTATAAGAGTGAGCGAGCAGTACTTC
.,TRBV12-5,few,16,TRBJ2-7,CASALTYRRRNYEQYF,TGTGCTAGTGCCCTAACCTACAGGCGGCGAAATTACGAGCAGTACTTC
TRBD1,TRBV18,few,16,TRBJ2-5,CASSPHRQGAGETQYF,TGTGCCAGCTCACCTCACAGACAGGGGGCCGGAGAGACCCAGTACTTC
.,TRBV29-1,few,16,TRBJ2-3,CSVLRSPSGSTDTQYF,TGCAGCGTTTTGAGATCCCCCAGCGGGAGCACAGATACGCAGTATTTT